The present T cell receptor (beta chain) was sequenced within a study of blood T cell repertoires in COVID-19. Overall study context: COVID-19 samples from acute and convalescent phases originated in the United States, Italy and Spain. Sample material is recorded as cDNA or gDNA derived from T cells, B-cell-depleted T cells, or PBMCs.

The authors' processing: The authors estimated nucleated cell counts from reference gene primer amplification. The method was immunoSEQ multiplex PCR; TCRdb's version includes in-frame clones alone and lacks a portion of them. V and J calls plus clone size are reproduced from that table; the DNA served to infer D and trimming. The repertoire has fewer than 130,000 clones, around four fifths of them found once; the top ten carry 16%. V gave up 4 bases and J gave up 8 bases, with 11 bases separating them. The CDR3 contains 11 residues. Germline V gives CDR1 SQVTM, CDR2 ANQGSEA. The TCR comes from a woman aged 55-69 years with acute or convalescent COVID-19. Sequences were obtained from peripheral blood. The rearrangement joins TRBV29-1 to TRBJ1-2; D gene ambiguous. CDR3 sequence (DNA): TGCAGCGTTGCCCCGGAGGGCGGCTACACCTTC. This sequence encodes CSVAPEGGYTF.